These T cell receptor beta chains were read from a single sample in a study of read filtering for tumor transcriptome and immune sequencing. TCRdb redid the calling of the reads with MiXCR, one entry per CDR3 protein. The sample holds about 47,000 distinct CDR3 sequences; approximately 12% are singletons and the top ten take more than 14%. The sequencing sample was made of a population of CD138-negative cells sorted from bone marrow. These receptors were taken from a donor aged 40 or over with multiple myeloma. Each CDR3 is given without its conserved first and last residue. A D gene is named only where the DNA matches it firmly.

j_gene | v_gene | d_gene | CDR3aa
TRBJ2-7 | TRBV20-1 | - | SPRGTDYPYEQY
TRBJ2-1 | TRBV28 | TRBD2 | ASGLAGGIFNEQF
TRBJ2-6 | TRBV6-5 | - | ASSYSESGANVLT
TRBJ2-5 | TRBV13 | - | ASSFRGTQETQY
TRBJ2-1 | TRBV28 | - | ASIFGGSSYNEQF
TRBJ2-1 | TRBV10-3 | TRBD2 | AISDAGTSDLGEQF
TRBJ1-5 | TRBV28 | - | ASSLGGSNQTQH
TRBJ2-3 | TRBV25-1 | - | ASREVTSTDTQY
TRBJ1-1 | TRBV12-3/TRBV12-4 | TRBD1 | ASSWDRTNTEAF
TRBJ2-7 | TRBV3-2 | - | ASATRIQGEQY
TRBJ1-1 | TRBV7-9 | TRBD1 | ASSLPRTGKMNTEAF
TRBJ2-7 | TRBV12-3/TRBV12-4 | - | ASSLNEIYEQY
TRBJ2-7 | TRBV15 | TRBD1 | ATSWDRTGAREQY
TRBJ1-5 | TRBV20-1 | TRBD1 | SARDGTGANQPQH
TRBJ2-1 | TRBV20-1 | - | SATAGGARNEQF
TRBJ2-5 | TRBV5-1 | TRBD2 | ASSLLAGDAETQY
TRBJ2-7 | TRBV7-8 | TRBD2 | ASSLELAGGESQY
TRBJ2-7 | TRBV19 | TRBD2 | ASRQSGGISYEQY
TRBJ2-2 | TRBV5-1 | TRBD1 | ASSLQGRSNTGELF
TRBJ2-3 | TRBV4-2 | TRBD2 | ASSQDLAGGWGDTQY
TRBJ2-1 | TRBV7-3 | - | ASSLNSYNEQF
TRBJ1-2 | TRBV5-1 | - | ASSFRTEYGYT
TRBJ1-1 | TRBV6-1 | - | ASSSRPQNTEAF
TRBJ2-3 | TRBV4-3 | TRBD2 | ASSQAPLAGADTQY
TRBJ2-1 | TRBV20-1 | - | SASPLENEQF
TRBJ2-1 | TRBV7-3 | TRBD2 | ASSSTSGPYNEQF
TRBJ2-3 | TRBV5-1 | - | ASSPTSTDTQY
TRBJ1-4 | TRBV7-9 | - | ASSRRGRQAGEKLF
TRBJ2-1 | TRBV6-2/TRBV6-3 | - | ASSPRVVLDEQF
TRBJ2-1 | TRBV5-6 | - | ASSRDSNGQF
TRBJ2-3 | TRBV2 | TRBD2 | ASTGLAGTDTQY
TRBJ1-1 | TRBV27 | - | ASSILRIGEAF
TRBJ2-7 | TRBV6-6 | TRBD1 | ASTYRGRVEQY
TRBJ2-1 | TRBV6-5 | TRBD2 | ASRGLAGGSYNEQF
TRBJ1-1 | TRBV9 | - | ASGPGYRHMNTEAF
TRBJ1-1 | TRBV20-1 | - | SAKRGTEAF
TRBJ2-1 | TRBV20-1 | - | SARQGFGNEQF
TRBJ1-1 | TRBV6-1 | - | ASSVGGGRGEAF
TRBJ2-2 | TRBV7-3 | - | ASSLGVPGELF
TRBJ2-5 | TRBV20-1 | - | SARDAVGGLETQY
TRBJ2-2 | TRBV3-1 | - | ASSQGRSGTREGTGELF
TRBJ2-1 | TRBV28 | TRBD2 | ASSLGSGRAGGEQF
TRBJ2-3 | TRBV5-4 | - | ASSIIGSGREADTQY
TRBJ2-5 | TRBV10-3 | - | AIRGVLNQETQY
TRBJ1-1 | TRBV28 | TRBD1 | ASRRGHTEAF
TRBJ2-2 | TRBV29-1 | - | SVEATLGTGELF
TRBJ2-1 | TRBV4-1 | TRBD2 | ASSQDRASGRAGNEQF
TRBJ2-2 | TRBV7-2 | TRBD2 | ASSYDPAGGSRTGELF
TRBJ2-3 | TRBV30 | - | AWSVPRGATDTQY